This T cell receptor (beta chain) was retrieved from a study of blood T cell repertoires in COVID-19 (dated by TCRdb to the early 2020s). With regard to the full study: Collaborator samples came from the United States, Italy and Spain and covered acute and convalescent phases of COVID-19. A freely available public database, intended as a resource for researchers studying the immune response to SARS-CoV-2, is where the repertoires were released. A de-identified subject ID, COVID-19 status, age in years and sex were almost always included in the sample metadata. The material from the prospective study consisted of cDNA or gDNA derived from T cells, B-cell-depleted T cells, or PBMCs. Where available, HLA class I and class II types were taken from metadata supplied by the sample provider and were not determined by assay-based typing. Deeply sampled blood TCRbeta repertoires from subjects exposed to, actively infected with, or recovered from COVID-19 were included in the dataset. Samples came from the ongoing ImmuneRACE study (first 160 participants) plus 1,254 subjects from 6 global collaborators. Results and caveats for the whole study, not just this receptor: Clinical and demographic metadata were provided uncurated, with the amount varying by source and participant.

On this clone itself: Its cognate antigen has yet to be identified. Per-nucleotide qualities are absent, and no much larger clonotype sits a single base away.

Collaborating institutions collected whole blood in K2EDTA tubes following their own protocols. Collaborator samples were shipped for TCRbeta analysis as frozen whole blood, isolated PBMCs, or DNA extracted from either sample type. TCRbeta CDR3 regions were amplified from genomic DNA using the immunoSEQ Assay, a bias-controlled multiplex PCR. The authors processed their data as follows. The number of nucleated cells in each sample was estimated by amplification of reference gene primers within the assay. Sequence reads were collapsed and filtered to measure the absolute abundance of every unique TCRbeta CDR3 rearrangement. For each sample, productive Simpson clonality was calculated as the square root of Simpson's diversity index over productive rearrangements. The clones in this table, taken by TCRdb from immuneACCESS, are in-frame only. Not every clone is retained; where verified, under half of the shortfall comes from an unresolved V gene, and the cause of the rest is unknown. From that table come the V and J calls and clone size; the DNA was used to work out D and trimming. Across this sample there are tens of thousands of clones, with 60% to 85% seen only once. The ten top clones hold under 50% of the sample.

From the cysteine through the phenylalanine, the CDR3 covers 15 amino acids. Just CDR3 DNA is preserved here, 45 bases in frame from base 1. CDR1 and CDR2 are read off the germline V gene as SGHAT and FQNNGV. V is shortened by 3 bases, J by 3 bases, and the region joining them spans 15 bases. Here the chain combines TRBV11-2 and TRBJ2-7; matching of 5 bases hints at TRBD2 as the D gene. The receptor was derived from a human donor in a cohort sampled during active COVID-19. The sample taken for sequencing was peripheral blood. The CDR3 region reads CASSFRERVGYEQYF. The nucleotide sequence is TGTGCCAGCAGCTTTCGGGAAAGGGTTGGCTACGAGCAGTACTTC.